The clone carrying this TCR beta chain was found a few times. The sample is drawn from a study of CD8+CD57+ T cells in acquired aplastic anemia. Looking at the study overall: Roughly 3 ug was the average amount of DNA from sorted CD4+ and CD8+ cells.

According to the study, genomic DNA was the template for TCR beta VDJ and CDR3 profiling. Via MiXCR, TCRdb re-called the reads, giving one row per CDR3 protein. Here the sample spans hundreds of thousands of distinct CDR3 sequences, 25% to 40% being singletons. All patients picked for sequencing had shown, by flow cytometry, an expansion of CD8+CD57+ cells. Each of the patients presented with severe acquired aplastic anemia. By the time of blood sampling, patients had still received no therapy. What was sequenced was sorted CD4+, CD8+, or CD8+CD57+ T cells (not recorded which) from PBMCs. The clonotype comes from a human donor with aplastic anemia.

The CDR3 nucleotides read TGTGCCAGCAGCTTTGAGGGGGTTTTAAACACCATATATTTT. Protein: CASSFEGVLNTIYF. The V gene is TRBV7-8, the J gene TRBJ1-3, with D possibly matching TRBD1 (6 bases). CDR1 is SGHVS, CDR2 FQNEAQ, per germline. This CDR3 has 14 amino acids. V was clipped by 3 bases and J by 6 bases, with 12 bases between them. Full variable domain (missing parts from reference TRBV7-8 and TRBJ1-3): GAGVSQSPRYKVAKRGQDVALRCDPISGHVSLFWYQQALGQGPEFLTYFQNEAQLDKSGLPSDRFFAERPEGSVSTLKIQRTQQEDSAVYLCASSFEGVLNTIYFGEGSWLTVV.